This T cell receptor beta chain stems from a study of T cells after yellow fever vaccination. This clonotype was found a few times. No antigen is known for it. 5'RACE template switching added a universal primer site and UMIs to TCR cDNA. TCRdb re-called the 5' RACE reads with MiXCR, one entry per CDR3 protein. The sample consists of around 590,000 distinct CDR3 sequences, roughly an eighth of them appearing once. The study's findings and limits: From the bulk population, abundant clonotypes could contaminate and appear within FACS-sorted repertoires.

This CDR3 comprises 16 residues. CDR1 and CDR2 (germline): MNHNS, SASEGT. The J segment lost 1 base and the V segment lost 1 base, leaving 4 bases of the junction unmatched. This specimen was PBMCs, taken on the day of the yellow fever booster vaccination. The chain is built from TRBV6-1 and TRBJ2-5; 9 nucleotides line up with TRBD2. The source of this sequence is a man in his thirties or forties who received the YFV17D yellow fever vaccine. The CDR3 region is CASSEVASGIQETQYF. CDR3 in DNA: TGTGCCAGCAGTGAAGTCGCTAGCGGGATCCAAGAGACCCAGTACTTC.